This TCR beta chain derives from a study of control samples from healthy donors and cancer patients. Method: immunoSEQ multiplex PCR; TCRdb's copy keeps in-frame clones and lacks some. Of roughly 80,000 clones in the sample, about 92% were seen once. The germline V gene encodes CDR1 LNHDA and CDR2 SQIVND (reference sequence). This CDR3 has 16 residues. Trimming removed 10 bases from V and 2 bases from J; junction bases left unmatched: 15. Sequenced input: blood. The gene calls are TRBV19 and TRBJ1-2, with 8 bases that match TRBD1. The source is a woman aged 60-70 years in good health. In DNA form, the CDR3 reads TGTGCCACCACTGGAGGACAGGGATCCCACAACTATGGCTACACCTTC. It is translated as CATTGGQGSHNYGYTF.